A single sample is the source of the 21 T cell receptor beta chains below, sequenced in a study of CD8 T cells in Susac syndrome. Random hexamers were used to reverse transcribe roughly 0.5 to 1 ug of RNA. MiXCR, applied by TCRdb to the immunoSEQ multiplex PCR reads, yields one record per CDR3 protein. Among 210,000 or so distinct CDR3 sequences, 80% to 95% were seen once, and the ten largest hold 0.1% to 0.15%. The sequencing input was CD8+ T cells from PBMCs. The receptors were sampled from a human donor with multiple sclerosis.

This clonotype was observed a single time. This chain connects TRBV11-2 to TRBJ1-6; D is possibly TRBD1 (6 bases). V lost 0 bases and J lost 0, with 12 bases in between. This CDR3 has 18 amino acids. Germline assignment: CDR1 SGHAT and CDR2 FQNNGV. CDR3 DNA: TGTGCCAGCAGCTTAGATCCCCGGGGGGCCTCCTATAATTCACCCCTCCACTTT. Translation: CASSLDPRGASYNSPLHF.

The CDR3 spells CASSHTTSGSLVRETQYF. The CDR3 DNA reads as TGTGCCAGCAGCCATACGACTAGCGGGAGCCTCGTGAGGGAGACCCAGTACTTC. The chain has TRBV28 and TRBJ2-5; 12 bases agree with TRBD2. Looked up from germline, CDR1 is MDHEN and CDR2 is SYDVKM. J was trimmed by 5 bases and V by 6 bases; bases with no gene match: 16. The CDR3 runs 18 residues.

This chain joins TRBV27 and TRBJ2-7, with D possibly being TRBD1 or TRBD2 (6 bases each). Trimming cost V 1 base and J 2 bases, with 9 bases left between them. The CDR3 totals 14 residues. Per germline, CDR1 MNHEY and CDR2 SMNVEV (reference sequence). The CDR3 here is CASSLFGGAYEQYF. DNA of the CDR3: TGTGCCAGCAGTTTATTCGGGGGCGCCTACGAGCAGTACTTC.

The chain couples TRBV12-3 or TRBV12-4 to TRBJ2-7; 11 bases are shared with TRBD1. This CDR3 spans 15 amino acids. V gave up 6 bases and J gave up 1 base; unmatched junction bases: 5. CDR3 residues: CASSNRDRGSYEQYF. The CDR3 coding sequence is TGTGCCAGCAGCAACCGGGACAGGGGGTCCTACGAGCAGTACTTC.

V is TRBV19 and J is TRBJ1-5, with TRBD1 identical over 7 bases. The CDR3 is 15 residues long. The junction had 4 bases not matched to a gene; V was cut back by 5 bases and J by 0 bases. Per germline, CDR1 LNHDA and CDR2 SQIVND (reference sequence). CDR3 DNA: TGTGCCAGTAGTGGGACAGACAATAGCAATCAGCCCCAGCATTTT. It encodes CASSGTDNSNQPQHF.

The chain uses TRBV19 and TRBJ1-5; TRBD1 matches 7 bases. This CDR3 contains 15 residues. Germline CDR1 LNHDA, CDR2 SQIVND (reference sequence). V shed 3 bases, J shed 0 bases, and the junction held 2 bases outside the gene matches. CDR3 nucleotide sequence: TGTGCCAGTAGTATCTCAGGGGGTAGCAATCAGCCCCAGCATTTT. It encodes CASSISGGSNQPQHF. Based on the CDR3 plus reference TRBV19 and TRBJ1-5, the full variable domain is DGGITQSPKYLFRKEGQNVTLSCEQNLNHDAMYWYRQDPGQGLRLIYYSQIVNDFQKGDIAEGYSVSREKKESFPLTVTSAQKNPTAFYLCASSISGGSNQPQHFGDGTRLSIL.

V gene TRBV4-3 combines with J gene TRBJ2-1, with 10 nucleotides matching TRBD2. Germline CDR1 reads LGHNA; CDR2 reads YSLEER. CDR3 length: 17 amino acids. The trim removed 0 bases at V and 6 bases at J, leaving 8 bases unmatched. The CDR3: CASSQDLRTSGLNEQFF. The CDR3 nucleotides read TGCGCCAGCAGCCAAGATCTGAGGACTAGCGGTCTCAATGAGCAGTTCTTC.

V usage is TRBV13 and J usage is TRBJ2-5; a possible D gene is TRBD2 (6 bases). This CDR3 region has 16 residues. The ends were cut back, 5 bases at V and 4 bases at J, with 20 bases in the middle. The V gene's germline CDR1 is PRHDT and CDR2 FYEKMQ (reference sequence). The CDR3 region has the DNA TGTGCCAGCAGCCCTCGGGGGATAGGCGACCGAGAGACCCAGTACTTC. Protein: CASSPRGIGDRETQYF.

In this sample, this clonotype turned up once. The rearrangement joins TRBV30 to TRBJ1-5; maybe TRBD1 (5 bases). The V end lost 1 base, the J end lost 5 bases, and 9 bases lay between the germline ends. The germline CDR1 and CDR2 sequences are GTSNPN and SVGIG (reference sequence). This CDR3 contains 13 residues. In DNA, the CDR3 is TGTGCCTGGAGTGCTGACAGTTATCAGCCCCAGCATTTT. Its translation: CAWSADSYQPQHF.

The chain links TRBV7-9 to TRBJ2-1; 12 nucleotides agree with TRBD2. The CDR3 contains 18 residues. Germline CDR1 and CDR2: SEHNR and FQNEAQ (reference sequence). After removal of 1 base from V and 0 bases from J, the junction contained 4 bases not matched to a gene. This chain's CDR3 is CASSLGLAGVSSYNEQFF. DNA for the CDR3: TGTGCCAGCAGCTTAGGACTAGCGGGGGTCAGCTCCTACAATGAGCAGTTCTTC.

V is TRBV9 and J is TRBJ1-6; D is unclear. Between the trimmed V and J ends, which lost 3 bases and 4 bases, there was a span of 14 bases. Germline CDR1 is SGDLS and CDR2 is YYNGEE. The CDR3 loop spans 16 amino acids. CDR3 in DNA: TGTGCCAGCAGCGCGGCCCCCTCGGGGTATAATTCACCCCTCCACTTT. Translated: CASSAAPSGYNSPLHF. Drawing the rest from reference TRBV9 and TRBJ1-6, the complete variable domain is DSGVTQTPKHLITATGQRVTLRCSPRSGDLSVYWYQQSLDQGLQFLIQYYNGEERAKGNILERFSAQQFPDLHSELNLSSLELGDSALYFCASSAAPSGYNSPLHFGNGTRLTVT.

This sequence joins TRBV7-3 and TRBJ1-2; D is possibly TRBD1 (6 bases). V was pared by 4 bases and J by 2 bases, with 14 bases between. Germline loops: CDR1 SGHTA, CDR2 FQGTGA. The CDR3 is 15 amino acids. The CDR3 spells CASSWGRDKNYGYTF. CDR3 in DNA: TGTGCCAGCAGCTGGGGACGGGACAAAAACTATGGCTACACCTTC.

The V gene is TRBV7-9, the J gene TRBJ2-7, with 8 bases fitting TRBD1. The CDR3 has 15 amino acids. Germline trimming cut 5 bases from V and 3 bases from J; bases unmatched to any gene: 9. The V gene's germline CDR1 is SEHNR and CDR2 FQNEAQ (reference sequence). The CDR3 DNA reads TGTGCCAGCAGCCCCCCAAGGGACAGGTACTACGAGCAGTACTTC. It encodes CASSPPRDRYYEQYF.

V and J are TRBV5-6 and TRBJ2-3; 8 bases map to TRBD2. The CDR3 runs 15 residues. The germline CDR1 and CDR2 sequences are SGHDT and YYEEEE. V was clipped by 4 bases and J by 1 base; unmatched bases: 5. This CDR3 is CASSLGGAGTDTQYF. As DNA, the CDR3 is TGTGCCAGCAGCCTCGGGGGGGCCGGCACAGATACGCAGTATTTT.

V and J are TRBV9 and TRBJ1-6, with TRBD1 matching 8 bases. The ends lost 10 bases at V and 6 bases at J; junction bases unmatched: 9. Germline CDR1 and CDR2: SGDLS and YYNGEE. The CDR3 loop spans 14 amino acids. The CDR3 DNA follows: TGTGCCTCCCGGAGGGGGACAGGTAATTCACCCCTCCACTTT. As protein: CASRRGTGNSPLHF.

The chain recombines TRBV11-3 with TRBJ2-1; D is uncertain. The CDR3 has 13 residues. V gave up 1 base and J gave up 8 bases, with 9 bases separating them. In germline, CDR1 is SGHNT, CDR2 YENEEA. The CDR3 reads CASSLGTSHEQFF. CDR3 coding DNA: TGTGCCAGCAGCTTAGGGACCTCGCATGAGCAGTTCTTC.

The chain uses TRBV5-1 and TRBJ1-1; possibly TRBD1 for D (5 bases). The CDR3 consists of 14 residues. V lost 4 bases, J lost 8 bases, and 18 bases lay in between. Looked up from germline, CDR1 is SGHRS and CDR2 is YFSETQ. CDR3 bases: TGCGCCAGCAGCCCGATATGGGACTATGAGGAAGCTTTCTTT. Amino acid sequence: CASSPIWDYEEAFF.

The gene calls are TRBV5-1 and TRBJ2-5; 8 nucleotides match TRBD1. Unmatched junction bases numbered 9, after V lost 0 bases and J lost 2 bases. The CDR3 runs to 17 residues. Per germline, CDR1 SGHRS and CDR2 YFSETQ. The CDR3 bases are TGCGCCAGCAGCTTGGCCTACAGGGGGAGAGGGCAAGAGACCCAGTACTTC. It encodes CASSLAYRGRGQETQYF.

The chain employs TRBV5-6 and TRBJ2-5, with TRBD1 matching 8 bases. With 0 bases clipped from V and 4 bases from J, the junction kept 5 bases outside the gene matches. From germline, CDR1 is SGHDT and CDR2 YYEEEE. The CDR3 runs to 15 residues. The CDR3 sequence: CASSLGGTGRETQYF. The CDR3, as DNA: TGTGCCAGCAGCTTGGGAGGGACAGGACGAGAGACCCAGTACTTC.

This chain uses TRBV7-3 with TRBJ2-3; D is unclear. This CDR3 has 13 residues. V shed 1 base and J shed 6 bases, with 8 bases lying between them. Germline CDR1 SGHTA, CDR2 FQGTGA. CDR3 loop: CASSLSQADTQYF. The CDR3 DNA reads TGTGCCAGCAGCTTAAGTCAGGCGGATACGCAGTATTTT.

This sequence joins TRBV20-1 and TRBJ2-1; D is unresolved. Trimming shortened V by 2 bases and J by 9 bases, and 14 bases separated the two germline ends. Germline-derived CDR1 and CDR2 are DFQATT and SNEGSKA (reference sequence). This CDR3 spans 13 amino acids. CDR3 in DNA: TGCAGTGCTAGACCCCAAGGCCGGTCTGAGCAGTTCTTC. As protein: CSARPQGRSEQFF.